This T cell receptor (beta chain) is from a study of blood T cell repertoires in COVID-19 (dated by TCRdb to the early 2020s). For the wider study: Samples from collaborators originated in the United States, Italy and Spain and spanned both the acute and convalescent phases of COVID-19. A de-identified subject ID, COVID-19 status, age in years and sex were almost always included in the sample metadata. The samples were drawn from two sources: the first 160 participants of the ongoing ImmuneRACE study, and 1,000 to 1,500 subjects contributed by 6 global collaborators. The prospective study material was composed of cDNA or gDNA derived from T cells, B-cell-depleted T cells, or PBMCs. Where HLA class I and class II types were available, the types were taken from metadata supplied by the sample provider, not from assay-based typing. Deeply sampled blood TCRbeta repertoires from subjects exposed to, actively infected with, or recovered from COVID-19 were included in the dataset. The repertoires were released in a freely available public database meant as a resource for research on the immune response to SARS-CoV-2. Here is what the overall study found, with its caveats: Clinical and demographic metadata were provided uncurated, with the amount varying by source and participant.

Whole blood was collected in K2EDTA tubes by collaborating institutions according to the institutions' own protocols. Collaborator samples were shipped for TCRbeta analysis as frozen whole blood, isolated PBMCs, or DNA extracted from either sample type. TCRbeta CDR3 regions were amplified from genomic DNA by means of the immunoSEQ Assay, a bias-controlled multiplex PCR. The source study handled its data this way. Nucleated cell counts per sample were estimated from amplification of reference gene primers within the assay. To quantify the absolute abundance of each unique TCRbeta CDR3 rearrangement, sequence reads were collapsed and filtered. Productive Simpson clonality was computed per sample as the square root of Simpson's diversity index over productive rearrangements. Entries here come from immuneACCESS through TCRdb and include only in-frame sequences with V and J called. Some clones fail to appear in such tables; in the studies checked, an unresolved V gene covers under half of the shortfall, and the cause of the remainder is unknown. V, J and clone size are taken as reported in that table, and D and trimming were inferred from the DNA itself. This sample comprises 380,000 or so clones, roughly 77% of them detected only once. Jointly, the top ten make up roughly 1.1% of the sample.

Comment on this clone: Its antigen is still unknown. The record has no base qualities; no much larger clone is one base away.

CDR1 and CDR2 are read off the germline V gene as SGHDN and FVKESK. Ends trimmed: V by 6 bases, J by 7 bases; bases unmatched to a gene: 5. The CDR3 numbers 14 residues from cysteine through phenylalanine. Just the 42-base CDR3 DNA is kept, in frame starting at base 1. The specimen sequenced was peripheral blood. The TCR comes from a human donor with acute or convalescent COVID-19. The donor label of this sample is uncertain. Recombination linked TRBV14 to TRBJ1-6, and 8 junction bases match TRBD1. The CDR3 protein sequence reads: CASSLRTGNSPLHF. In nucleotides, the sequence is TGTGCCAGCAGTCTCCGGACAGGGAATTCACCCCTCCACTTT.